This entry features one T cell receptor beta chain sequence. These data belong to a study of blood T cell repertoires in COVID-19. Study context: Samples of COVID-19 (acute and convalescent) were obtained from the United States, Italy and Spain.

Cohort assignment relied on participant-reported clinical history. Sequenced by immunoSEQ multiplex PCR; TCRdb stores in-frame clones only, minus some. The sample records fewer than 350,000 clones, about nine tenths being singletons. Sequencing was carried out using PBMCs or T cells enriched from blood (not recorded which). The source is a man aged 55 to 70 who had recovered from COVID-19.

CDR3 residues: CASSLTDPGAQYF. The CDR3 DNA reads as TGTGCCAGCAGTCTGACGGATCCCGGGGCCCAGTACTTC. The chain links TRBV2 to TRBJ2-5, with D perhaps TRBD2 (5 bases). CDR1 and CDR2 from the germline V gene are SNHLY and FYNNEI. The CDR3 length is 13 residues. The germline V and J ends were trimmed by 5 bases and 9 bases, with 16 bases remaining between them.